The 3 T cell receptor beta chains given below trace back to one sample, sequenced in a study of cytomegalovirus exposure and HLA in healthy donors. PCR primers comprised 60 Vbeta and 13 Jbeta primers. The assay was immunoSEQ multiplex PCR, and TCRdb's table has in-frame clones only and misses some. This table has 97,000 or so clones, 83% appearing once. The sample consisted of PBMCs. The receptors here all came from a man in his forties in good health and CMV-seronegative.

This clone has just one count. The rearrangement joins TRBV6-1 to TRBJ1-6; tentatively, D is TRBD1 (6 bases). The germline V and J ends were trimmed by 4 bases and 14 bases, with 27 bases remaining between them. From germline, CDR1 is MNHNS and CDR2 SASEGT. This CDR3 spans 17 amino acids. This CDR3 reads CASSVGGVRGPTGTLHF. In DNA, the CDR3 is TGTGCCAGCAGTGTAGGGGGGGTACGAGGACCGACGGGGACCCTCCACTTT.

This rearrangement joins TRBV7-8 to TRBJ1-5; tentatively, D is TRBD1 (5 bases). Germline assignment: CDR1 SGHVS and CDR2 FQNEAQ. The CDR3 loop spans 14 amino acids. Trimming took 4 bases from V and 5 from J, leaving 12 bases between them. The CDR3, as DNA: TGTGCCAGCAGCTATGGGGCCGAGGATCAGCCCCAGCATTTT. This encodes CASSYGAEDQPQHF. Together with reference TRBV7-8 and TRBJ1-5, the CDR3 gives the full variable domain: GAGVSQSPRYKVAKRGQDVALRCDPISGHVSLFWYQQALGQGPEFLTYFQNEAQLDKSGLPSDRFFAERPEGSVSTLKIQRTQQEDSAVYLCASSYGAEDQPQHFGDGTRLSIL.

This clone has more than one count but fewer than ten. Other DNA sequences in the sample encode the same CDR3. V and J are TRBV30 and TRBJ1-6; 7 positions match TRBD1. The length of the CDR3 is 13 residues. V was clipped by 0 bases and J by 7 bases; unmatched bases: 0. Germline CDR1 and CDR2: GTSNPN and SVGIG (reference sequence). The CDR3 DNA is TGTGCCTGGAGTGTACAGGGGAATTCACCCCTCCACTTT. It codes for CAWSVQGNSPLHF.